This entry features one T cell receptor beta chain sequence. What it recognizes is unknown. With 60 Vbeta and 13 Jbeta primers, the PCR was carried out. Profiling relied on immunoSEQ multiplex PCR, and the TCRdb table lists in-frame clones only, not all of them. Among over 95,000 clones listed, 60% to 80% were seen once. This sample stems from a study of cytomegalovirus exposure and HLA in healthy donors. Findings of the study overall: Researchers reported in a later analysis that a missense DCLRE1C variant was tied to TCR beta V- and J-gene trimming.

V was cut by 2 bases and J by 6 bases, with 11 bases left in between. The CDR3 consists of 14 residues. Per germline, CDR1 LNHDA and CDR2 SQIVND (reference sequence). The chain is built from TRBV19 and TRBJ1-5; the D is unclear. Sequencing was carried out using PBMCs. This sequence originates from a female donor in good health and CMV-seronegative. CDR3 loop: CASSILGLGQPQHF. In DNA, the CDR3 is TGTGCCAGTAGTATACTTGGGCTGGGTCAGCCCCAGCATTTT.